The present entry profiles one T cell receptor (beta chain) with its context. The record originates from a study of control samples from healthy donors and cancer patients. Some clones are missing from TCRdb's copy, which holds only in-frame ones; the method was immunoSEQ multiplex PCR. The sample lists 150,000 to 170,000 clones, around 95% occurring once. The V end lost 2 bases, the J end lost 3 bases, and 8 bases lay between the germline ends. The CDR3 is 13 residues long. Germline loops: CDR1 MNHEY, CDR2 SMNVEV (reference sequence). Sequencing was done on a sample of blood. This receptor was identified in a man aged 35 to 55 in good health. The J gene is TRBJ2-7, the V gene TRBV27, with D hard to call. Here the CDR3 reads CASSLGPDYEQYF. CDR3 in DNA: TGTGCCAGCAGTTTAGGGCCAGACTACGAGCAGTACTTC.